This T cell receptor (beta chain) was identified in a study of T cell responses to AZD1222 COVID-19 vaccine. Pooling was applied to second doses at about 4 or about 12 weeks. Method: immunoSEQ multiplex PCR; TCRdb's copy keeps in-frame clones and lacks some. The data show about 140,000 clones, with nearly 95% seen just once and 3.5% to 4.5% held by the top ten. The CDR3 has 11 residues. Per the germline V gene, CDR1 is SEHNR and CDR2 is FQNEAQ (reference sequence). V was shortened by 5 bases and J by 6 bases, with 8 bases between the two germline ends. The TCR comes from an adult who received the AZD1222 COVID-19 vaccine. The input for sequencing was peripheral blood, taken 28 days after the second AZD1222 dose. The chain recombines TRBV7-9 with TRBJ2-7, with D perhaps matching TRBD1 or TRBD2 (5 bases each). Written as DNA, the CDR3 is TGTGCCAGCAGCCCAGGGACCGAGCAGTACTTC. Translated, it gives CASSPGTEQYF. The full variable domain, with the rest looked up from reference TRBV7-9 and TRBJ2-7, is DTGVSQNPRHKITKRGQNVTFRCDPISEHNRLYWYRQTLGQGPEFLTYFQNEAQLEKSRLLSDRFSAERPKGSFSTLEIQRTEQGDSAMYLCASSPGTEQYFGPGTRLTVT.